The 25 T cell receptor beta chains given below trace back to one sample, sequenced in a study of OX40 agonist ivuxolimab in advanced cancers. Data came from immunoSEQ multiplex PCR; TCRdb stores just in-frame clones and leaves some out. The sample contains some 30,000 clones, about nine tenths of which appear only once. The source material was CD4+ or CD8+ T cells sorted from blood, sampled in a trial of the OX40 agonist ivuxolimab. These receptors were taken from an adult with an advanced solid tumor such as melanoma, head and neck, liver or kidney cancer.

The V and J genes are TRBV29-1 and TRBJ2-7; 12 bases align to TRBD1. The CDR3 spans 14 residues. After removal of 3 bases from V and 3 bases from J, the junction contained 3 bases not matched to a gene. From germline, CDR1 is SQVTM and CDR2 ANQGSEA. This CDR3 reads CSVEGTGGFYEQYF. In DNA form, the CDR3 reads TGCAGCGTTGAGGGGACAGGGGGCTTCTACGAGCAGTACTTC.

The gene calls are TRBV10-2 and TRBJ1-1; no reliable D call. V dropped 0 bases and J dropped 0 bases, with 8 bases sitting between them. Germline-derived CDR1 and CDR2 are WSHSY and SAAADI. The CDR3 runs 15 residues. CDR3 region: CASSESLLLNTEAFF. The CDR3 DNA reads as TGCGCCAGCAGTGAGTCTTTGCTTCTGAACACTGAAGCTTTCTTT.

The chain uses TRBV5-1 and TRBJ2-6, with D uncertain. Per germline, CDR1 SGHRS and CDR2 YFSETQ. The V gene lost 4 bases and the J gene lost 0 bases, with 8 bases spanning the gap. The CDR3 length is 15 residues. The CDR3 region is CASSPHFSGANVLTF. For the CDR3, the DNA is TGCGCCAGCAGCCCACATTTCTCTGGGGCCAACGTCCTGACTTTC.

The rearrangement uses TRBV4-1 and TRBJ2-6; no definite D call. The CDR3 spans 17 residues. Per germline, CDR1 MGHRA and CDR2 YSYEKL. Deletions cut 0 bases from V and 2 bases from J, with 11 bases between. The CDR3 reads CASSQDQHGPGANVLTF. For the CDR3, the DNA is TGCGCCAGCAGCCAAGATCAACACGGGCCTGGGGCCAACGTCCTGACTTTC.

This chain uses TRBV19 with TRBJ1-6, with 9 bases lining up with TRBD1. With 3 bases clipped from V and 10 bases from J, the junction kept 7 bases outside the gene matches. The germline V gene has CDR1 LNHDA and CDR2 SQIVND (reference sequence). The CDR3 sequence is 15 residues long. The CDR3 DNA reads TGTGCCAGTAGTATGGAGGGACAGGGCAAATCACCCCTCCACTTT. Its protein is CASSMEGQGKSPLHF.

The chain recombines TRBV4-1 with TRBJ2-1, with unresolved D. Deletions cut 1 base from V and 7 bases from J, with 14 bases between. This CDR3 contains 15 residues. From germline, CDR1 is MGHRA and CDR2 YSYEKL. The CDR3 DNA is TGCGCCAGCAGCCAAGGCGTAGGCAGGAGAAATGAGCAGTTCTTC. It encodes CASSQGVGRRNEQFF.

CDR3 amino acids: CASSAKETQYF. The DNA for the CDR3 is TGTGCCAGCAGCGCGAAAGAGACCCAGTACTTC. V and J are TRBV7-9 and TRBJ2-5; no firm D call. The CDR3 is 11 residues long. V was shortened by 5 bases and J by 3 bases, with 4 bases between the two germline ends. Germline CDR1 SEHNR, CDR2 FQNEAQ (reference sequence).

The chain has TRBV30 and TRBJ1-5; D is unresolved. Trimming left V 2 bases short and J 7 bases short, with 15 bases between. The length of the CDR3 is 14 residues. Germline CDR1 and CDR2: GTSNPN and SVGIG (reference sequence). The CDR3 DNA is TGTGCCTGGAGTCACGTCCGGACGTTACAGCCCCAGCATTTT. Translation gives CAWSHVRTLQPQHF.

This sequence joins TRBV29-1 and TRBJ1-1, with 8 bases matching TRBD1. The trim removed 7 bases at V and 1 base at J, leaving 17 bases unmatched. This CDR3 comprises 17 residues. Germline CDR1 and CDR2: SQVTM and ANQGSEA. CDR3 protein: CSAARIRGLGTNTEAFF. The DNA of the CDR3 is TGCAGCGCGGCCCGAATCAGGGGGCTAGGCACGAACACTGAAGCTTTCTTT.

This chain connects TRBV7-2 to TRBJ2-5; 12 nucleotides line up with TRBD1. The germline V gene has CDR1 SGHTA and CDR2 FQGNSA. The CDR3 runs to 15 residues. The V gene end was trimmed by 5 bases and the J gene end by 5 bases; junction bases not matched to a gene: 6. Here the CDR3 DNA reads TGTGCCAGCAGCATCGGGACAGGGGGCTTGGAGACCCAGTACTTC. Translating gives CASSIGTGGLETQYF.

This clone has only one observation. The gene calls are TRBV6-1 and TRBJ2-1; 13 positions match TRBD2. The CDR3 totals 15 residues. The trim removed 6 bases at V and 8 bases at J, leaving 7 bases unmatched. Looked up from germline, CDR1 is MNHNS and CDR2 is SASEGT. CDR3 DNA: TGTGCCAGCAGCAAGGGACTAGCGGGAACGGATGAGCAGTTCTTC. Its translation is CASSKGLAGTDEQFF.

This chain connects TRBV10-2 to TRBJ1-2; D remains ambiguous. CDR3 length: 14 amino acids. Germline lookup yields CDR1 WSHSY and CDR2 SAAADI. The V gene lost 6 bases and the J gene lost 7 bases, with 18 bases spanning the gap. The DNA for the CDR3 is TGCGCCAGCAGCAATGGATCCCCGCCCGGTGGCTACACCTTC. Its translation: CASSNGSPPGGYTF.

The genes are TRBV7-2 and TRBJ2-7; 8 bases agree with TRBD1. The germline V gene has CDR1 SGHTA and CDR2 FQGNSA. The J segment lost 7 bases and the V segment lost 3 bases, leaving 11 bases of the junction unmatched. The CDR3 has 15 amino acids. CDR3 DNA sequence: TGTGCCAGCAGCTTCCCCCAGGGGGCCCAAAGGGAGCAGTACTTC. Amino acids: CASSFPQGAQREQYF.

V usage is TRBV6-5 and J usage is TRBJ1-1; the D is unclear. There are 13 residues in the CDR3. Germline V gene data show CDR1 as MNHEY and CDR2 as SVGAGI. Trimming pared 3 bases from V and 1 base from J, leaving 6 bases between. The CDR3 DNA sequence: TGTGCCAGCAGTTATAGTCAGAACACTGAAGCTTTCTTT. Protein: CASSYSQNTEAFF.

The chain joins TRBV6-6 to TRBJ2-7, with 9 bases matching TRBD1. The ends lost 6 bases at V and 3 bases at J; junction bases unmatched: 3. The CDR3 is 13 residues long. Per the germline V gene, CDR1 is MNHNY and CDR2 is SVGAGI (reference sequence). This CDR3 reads CASSLDRGYEQYF. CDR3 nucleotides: TGTGCCAGCAGCTTGGACAGGGGCTACGAGCAGTACTTC.

CDR3 amino acids: CASSSPTGPLFPQHF. The CDR3 DNA follows: TGTGCCAGTAGCTCCCCGACCGGGCCGCTATTCCCCCAGCATTTT. The gene calls are TRBV19 and TRBJ1-5; D is unresolved. V lost 6 bases and J 10 bases, leaving 22 bases between the germline ends. Germline V gives CDR1 LNHDA, CDR2 SQIVND (reference sequence). The CDR3 contains 15 residues.

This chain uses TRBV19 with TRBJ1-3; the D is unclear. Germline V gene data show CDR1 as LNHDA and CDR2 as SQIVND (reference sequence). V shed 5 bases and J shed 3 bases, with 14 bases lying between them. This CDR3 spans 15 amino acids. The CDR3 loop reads CASSPRRRGGNTIYF. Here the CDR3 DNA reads TGTGCCAGTAGTCCCCGACGGAGAGGTGGAAACACCATATATTTT.

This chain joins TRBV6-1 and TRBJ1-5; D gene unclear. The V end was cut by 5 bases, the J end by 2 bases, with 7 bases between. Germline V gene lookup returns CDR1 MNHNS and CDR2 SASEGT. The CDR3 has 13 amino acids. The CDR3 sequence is CASSSAGNQPQHF. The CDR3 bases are TGTGCCAGCAGTTCGGCAGGCAATCAGCCCCAGCATTTT.

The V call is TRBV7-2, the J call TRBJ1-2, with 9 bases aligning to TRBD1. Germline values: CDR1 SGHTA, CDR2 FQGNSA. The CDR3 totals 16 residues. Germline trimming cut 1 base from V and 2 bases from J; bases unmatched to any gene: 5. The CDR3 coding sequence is TGTGCCAGCAGCTTAGTACAGGGGGCTCGAAACTATGGCTACACCTTC. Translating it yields CASSLVQGARNYGYTF.

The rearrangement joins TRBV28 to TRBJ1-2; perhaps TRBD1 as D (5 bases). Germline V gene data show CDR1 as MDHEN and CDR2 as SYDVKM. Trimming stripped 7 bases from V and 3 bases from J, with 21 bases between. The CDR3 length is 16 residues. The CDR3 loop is CASTPSRDYNYYGYTF. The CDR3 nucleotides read TGTGCCAGCACCCCCTCCAGGGACTACAATTACTATGGCTACACCTTC.

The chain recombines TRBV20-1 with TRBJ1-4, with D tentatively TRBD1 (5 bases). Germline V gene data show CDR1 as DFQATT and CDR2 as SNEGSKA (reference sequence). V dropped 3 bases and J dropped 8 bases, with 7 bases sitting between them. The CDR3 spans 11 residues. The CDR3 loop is CSARGPEKLFF. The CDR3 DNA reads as TGCAGTGCTAGGGGACCCGAAAAACTGTTTTTT.

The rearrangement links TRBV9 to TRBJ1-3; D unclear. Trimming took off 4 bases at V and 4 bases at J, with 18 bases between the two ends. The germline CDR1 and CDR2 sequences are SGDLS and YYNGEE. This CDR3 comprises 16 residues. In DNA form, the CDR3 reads TGTGCCAGCAGCCGATCCTCCTCGATGGGGGGAAACACCATATATTTT. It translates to CASSRSSSMGGNTIYF.

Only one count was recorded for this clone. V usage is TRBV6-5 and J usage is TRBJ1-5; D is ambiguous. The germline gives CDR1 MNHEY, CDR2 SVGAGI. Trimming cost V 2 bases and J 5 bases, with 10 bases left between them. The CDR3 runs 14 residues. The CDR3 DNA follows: TGTGCCAGCAGTTACGAGACGGCGGATCAGCCCCAGCATTTT. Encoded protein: CASSYETADQPQHF.

In DNA, the CDR3 is TGTGCCAGCAGTACGAATGGGTTCTCCTACGAGCAGTACTTC. This translates into CASSTNGFSYEQYF. V and J are TRBV28 and TRBJ2-7; D gene ambiguous. Germline V gene lookup returns CDR1 MDHEN and CDR2 SYDVKM. Trimming cost V 5 bases and J 0 bases, with 11 bases left between them. This CDR3 comprises 14 residues.

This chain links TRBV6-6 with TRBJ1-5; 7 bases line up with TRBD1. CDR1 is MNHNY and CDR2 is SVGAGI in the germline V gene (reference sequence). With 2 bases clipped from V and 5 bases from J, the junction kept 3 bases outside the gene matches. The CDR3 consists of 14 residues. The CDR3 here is CASSYGGGDQPQHF. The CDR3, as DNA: TGTGCCAGCAGTTACGGAGGGGGCGATCAGCCCCAGCATTTT.